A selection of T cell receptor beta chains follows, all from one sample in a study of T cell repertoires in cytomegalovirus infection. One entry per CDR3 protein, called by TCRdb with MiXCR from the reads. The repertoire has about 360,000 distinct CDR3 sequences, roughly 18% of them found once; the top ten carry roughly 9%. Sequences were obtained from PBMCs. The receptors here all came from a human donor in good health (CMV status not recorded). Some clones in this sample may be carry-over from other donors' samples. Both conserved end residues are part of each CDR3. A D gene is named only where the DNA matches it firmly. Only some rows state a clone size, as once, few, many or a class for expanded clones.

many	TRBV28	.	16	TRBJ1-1	TGTGCCAGCGTGAGGGGTGGGGCCTGGGGTAACACTGAAGCTTTCTTT	CASVRGGAWGNTEAFF
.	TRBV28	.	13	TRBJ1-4	TGTGCCAGCACCCCCGGGACTAATGAAAAACTGTTTTTT	CASTPGTNEKLFF
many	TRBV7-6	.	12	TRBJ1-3	TGTGCCAGCAGCTTAGGAACTAACACCATATATTTT	CASSLGTNTIYF
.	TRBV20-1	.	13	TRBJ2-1	TGCAGTGTTCCGTTCGTCTCCTACAATGAGCAGTTCTTC	CSVPFVSYNEQFF
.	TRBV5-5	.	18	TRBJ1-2	TGTGCCAGCCTCAGTCCGGACCCTACCCATAAGGCTAACTATGGCTACACCTTC	CASLSPDPTHKANYGYTF
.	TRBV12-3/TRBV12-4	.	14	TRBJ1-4	TGTGCCAGCGGGGGCCGGGCCTGGGGTGAAAAACTGTTTTTT	CASGGRAWGEKLFF
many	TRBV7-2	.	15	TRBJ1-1	TGTGCCAGCAGCCTGTACGCGGGGCCATTCACTGAAGCTTTCTTT	CASSLYAGPFTEAFF
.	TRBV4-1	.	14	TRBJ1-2	TGCGCCAGCAGCCAAACTGCCGAGGGGCATGGCTACACCTTC	CASSQTAEGHGYTF
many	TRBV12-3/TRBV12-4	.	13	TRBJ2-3	TGTGCCAGCAGTTTTGGGTCCACAGATACGCAGTATTTT	CASSFGSTDTQYF
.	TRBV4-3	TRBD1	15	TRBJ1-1	TGCGCCAGCAGCGTAACACAGGGGGCGAACACTGAAGCTTTCTTT	CASSVTQGANTEAFF
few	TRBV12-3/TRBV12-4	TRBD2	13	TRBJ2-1	TGTGCCAGCAGTCTGGGACTAGCGGGACCGCAGTTCTTC	CASSLGLAGPQFF
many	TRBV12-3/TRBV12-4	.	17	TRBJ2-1	TGTGCCAGCCAAAGGGGGAGTCAGCGGGTGTTAATAGATGAGCAGTTCTTC	CASQRGSQRVLIDEQFF
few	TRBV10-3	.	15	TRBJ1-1	TGTGCCATCAGTGAGTGGGGTGGGGGAGGAACTGAAGCTTTCTTT	CAISEWGGGGTEAFF
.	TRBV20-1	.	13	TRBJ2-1	TGCAGTCTATCAGGGGGGAGAGGGGATGAGCAGTTCTTC	CSLSGGRGDEQFF
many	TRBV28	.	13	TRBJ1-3	TGTGCCAGCAGTTTCGGGTCTGGAAACACCATATATTTT	CASSFGSGNTIYF
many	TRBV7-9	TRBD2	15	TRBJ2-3	TGTGCCAGCAGCCGACTAGCGGGGGTGGCAGATACGCAGTATTTT	CASSRLAGVADTQYF
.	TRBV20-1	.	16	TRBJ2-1	TGCAGTGCTAGTCCCAGGGGGGGGAGCTCCTACAATGAGCAGTTCTTC	CSASPRGGSSYNEQFF
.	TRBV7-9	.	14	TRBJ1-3	TGTGCCAGCAGCTTGGCGGGGGAAGGAAACACCATATATTTT	CASSLAGEGNTIYF
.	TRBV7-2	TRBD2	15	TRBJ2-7	TGTGCCAGCAGCTTAAGGGTAGCGGGGTTTTACGAGCAGTACTTC	CASSLRVAGFYEQYF
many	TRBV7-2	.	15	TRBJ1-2	TGTGCCAGCAGCTTAGGAGGCTCCCTTTTGAATGGCTACACCTTC	CASSLGGSLLNGYTF
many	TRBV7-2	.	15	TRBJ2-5	TGTGCCAGCAGCTTAGCCGTTGGGAACCAAGAGACCCAGTACTTC	CASSLAVGNQETQYF
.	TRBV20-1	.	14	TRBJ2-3	TGCAGTCCCCGGTGGGGCGGGTTAGCAGATACGCAGTATTTT	CSPRWGGLADTQYF
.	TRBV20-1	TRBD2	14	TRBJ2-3	TGCAGTGCCCTTAGCGGGGATGGGACAGATACGCAGTATTTT	CSALSGDGTDTQYF
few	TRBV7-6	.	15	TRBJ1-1	TGTGCCAGCAGCTTAGAGTGGGGGGGGGCCGCTGAAGCTTTCTTT	CASSLEWGGAAEAFF
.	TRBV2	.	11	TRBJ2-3	TGTGCCAGCAAACTACCCTATACGCAGTATTTT	CASKLPYTQYF
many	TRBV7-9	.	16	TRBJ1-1	TGTGCCAGCAGCCCGGACGGCTATGCCCGGAACACTGAAGCTTTCTTT	CASSPDGYARNTEAFF
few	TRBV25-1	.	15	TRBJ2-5	TGTGCCAGCAGTCCCCGGGCCTCAGTGGAAGAGACCCAGTACTTC	CASSPRASVEETQYF
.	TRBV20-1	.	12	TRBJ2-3	TGCAGTGCTCTATTCGTTGGAGATACGCAGTATTTT	CSALFVGDTQYF
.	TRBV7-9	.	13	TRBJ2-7	TGTGCCAGCAGCTCCCCCTTATCATACGAGCAGTACTTC	CASSSPLSYEQYF
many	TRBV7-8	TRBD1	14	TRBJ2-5	TGTGCCAGCAGCCCGGACAGGGCTTACGGGGCCCAGTACTTC	CASSPDRAYGAQYF
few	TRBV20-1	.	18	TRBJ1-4	TGCAGTGCTAGAGATGCGGGTTCGACCCACAGGGCGGGAGAAAAACTGTTTTTT	CSARDAGSTHRAGEKLFF
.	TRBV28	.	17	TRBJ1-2	TGTGCCAGCAGTTTAAGGGGCACAGGTCGCGTCGGATATGGCTACACCTTC	CASSLRGTGRVGYGYTF
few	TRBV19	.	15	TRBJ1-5	TGTGCCAGTAGTTTGGACACAGGGAGCAATCAGCCCCAGCATTTT	CASSLDTGSNQPQHF
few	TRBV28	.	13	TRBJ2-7	TGTGCCAGCAAATTCGACCCAAGCTACGAGCAGTACTTC	CASKFDPSYEQYF
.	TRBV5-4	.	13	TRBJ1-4	TGTGCCAGCAGCTTCGGCGAGGGAGGGAAACTGTTTTTT	CASSFGEGGKLFF
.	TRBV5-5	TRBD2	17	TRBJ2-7	TGTGCCAGCAGCTTGGGCCTTACTAGCGGGGAACCCTACGAGCAGTACTTC	CASSLGLTSGEPYEQYF
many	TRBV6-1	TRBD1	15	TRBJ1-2	TGTGCCAGCAGTACCCTTCCCGGGACAGGGTTTGGCTACACCTTC	CASSTLPGTGFGYTF
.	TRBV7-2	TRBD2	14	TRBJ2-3	TGTGCCAGCAGCCTGACTAGCGGGTCAGATACGCAGTATTTT	CASSLTSGSDTQYF
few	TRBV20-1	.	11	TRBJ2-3	TGCAGTGCTGTTCTCGGGGATACGCAGTATTTT	CSAVLGDTQYF
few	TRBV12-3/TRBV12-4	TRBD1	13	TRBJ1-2	TGTGCCAGCAGCTCCGGGACAGGGAGCGGCTACACCTTC	CASSSGTGSGYTF
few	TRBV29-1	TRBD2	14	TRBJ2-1	TGCAGCGTTGAATACGGGAGGGCCGGGAATGAGCAGTTCTTC	CSVEYGRAGNEQFF
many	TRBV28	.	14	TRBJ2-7	TGTGCCAGCAGCTTAAGGGGGTCGACCTACGAGCAGTACTTC	CASSLRGSTYEQYF
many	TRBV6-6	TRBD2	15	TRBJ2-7	TGTGCCAGCAGTTTCGCTAGCGGGAGCAGCGACGAGCAGTACTTC	CASSFASGSSDEQYF
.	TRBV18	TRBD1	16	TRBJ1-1	TGTGCCAGCTCACCGATGACAGGGGGCCTGAACACTGAAGCTTTCTTT	CASSPMTGGLNTEAFF
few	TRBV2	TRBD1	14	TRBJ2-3	TGTGCCAGCGCCGGGACAGAGAGCACAGATACGCAGTATTTT	CASAGTESTDTQYF
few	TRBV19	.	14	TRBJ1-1	TGTGCCAGTACCAAGTGGGAGGGCGACACTGAAGCTTTCTTT	CASTKWEGDTEAFF
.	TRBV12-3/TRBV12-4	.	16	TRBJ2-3	TGTGCCAGCAGTTTTCGGTTTGCGGGCCTCACAGATACGCAGTATTTT	CASSFRFAGLTDTQYF
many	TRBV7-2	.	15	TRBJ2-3	TGTGCCAGCAGCTCTACAGGGACTAGCACAGATACGCAGTATTTT	CASSSTGTSTDTQYF
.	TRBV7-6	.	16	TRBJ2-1	TGTGCCAGCAGCTTAGTAGGGGAAAGCTCCTACAATGAGCAGTTCTTC	CASSLVGESSYNEQFF
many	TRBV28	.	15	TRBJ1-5	TGTGCCAGCAGTTTGCCCGCTCTTAGCAATCAGCCCCAGCATTTT	CASSLPALSNQPQHF
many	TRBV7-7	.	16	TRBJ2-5	TGTGCCAGCAGTCAGGGACCTTTGGTGTACCAAGAGACCCAGTACTTC	CASSQGPLVYQETQYF
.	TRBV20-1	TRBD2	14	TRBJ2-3	TGCAGTGTTCTAGCGGGAGGCCTCACTGATACGCAGTATTTT	CSVLAGGLTDTQYF
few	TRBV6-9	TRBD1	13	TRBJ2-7	TGTGCCAGCAAACCGGGACAGCCCTACGAGCAGTACTTC	CASKPGQPYEQYF
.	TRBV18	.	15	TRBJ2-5	TGTGCCAGCTCACCAACCTCGGGCAGGACTGAGACCCAGTACTTC	CASSPTSGRTETQYF